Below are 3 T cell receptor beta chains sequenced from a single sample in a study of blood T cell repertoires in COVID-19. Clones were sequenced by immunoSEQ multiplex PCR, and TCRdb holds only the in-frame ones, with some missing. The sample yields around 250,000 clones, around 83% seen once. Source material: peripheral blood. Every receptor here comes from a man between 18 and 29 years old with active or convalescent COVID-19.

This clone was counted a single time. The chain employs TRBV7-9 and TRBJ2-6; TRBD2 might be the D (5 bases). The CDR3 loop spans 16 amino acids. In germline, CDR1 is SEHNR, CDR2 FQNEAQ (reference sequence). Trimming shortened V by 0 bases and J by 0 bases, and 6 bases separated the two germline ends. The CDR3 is CASSLAAVSGANVLTF. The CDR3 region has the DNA TGTGCCAGCAGCTTAGCAGCGGTCTCTGGGGCCAACGTCCTGACTTTC.

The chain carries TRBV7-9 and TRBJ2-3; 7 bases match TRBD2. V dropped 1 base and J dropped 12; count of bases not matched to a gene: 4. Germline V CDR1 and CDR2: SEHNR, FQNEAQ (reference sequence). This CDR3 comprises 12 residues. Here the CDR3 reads CASSLEGGPQYF. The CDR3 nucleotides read TGTGCCAGCAGCTTAGAGGGAGGGCCCCAGTATTTT.

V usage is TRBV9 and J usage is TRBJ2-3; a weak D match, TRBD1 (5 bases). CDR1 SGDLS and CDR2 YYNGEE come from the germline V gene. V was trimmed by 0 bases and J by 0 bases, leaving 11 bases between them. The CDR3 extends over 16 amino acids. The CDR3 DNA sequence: TGTGCCAGCAGCGTAGGACAGTTCTCTAGCACAGATACGCAGTATTTT. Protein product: CASSVGQFSSTDTQYF. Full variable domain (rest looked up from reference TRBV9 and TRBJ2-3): DSGVTQTPKHLITATGQRVTLRCSPRSGDLSVYWYQQSLDQGLQFLIQYYNGEERAKGNILERFSAQQFPDLHSELNLSSLELGDSALYFCASSVGQFSSTDTQYFGPGTRLTVL.